The rows below give T cell receptor beta chains drawn from one sample of a study of cytomegalovirus exposure and HLA in healthy donors. Only in-frame clones appear in the TCRdb table, and some are missing; sequencing was by immunoSEQ multiplex PCR. The table includes more than 150,000 clones, 75% to 90% detected once. Input material: PBMCs. The receptors derive from a young woman in good health and CMV-seronegative. Each CDR3 is given with its conserved first and last residue. A D gene is named only where the DNA matches it firmly.

d_call j_call v_call cdr3_aa
TRBD1 TRBJ2-1 TRBV27 CASTLGTGGNEQFF
NA TRBJ1-4 TRBV2 CASSESGQRNEKLFF
TRBD2 TRBJ2-2 TRBV29-1 CSVAREGTGELFF
NA TRBJ2-6 TRBV15 CATSSAGVTGANVLTF
TRBD1 TRBJ1-4 TRBV7-9 CASSYGTGGRELFF
NA TRBJ1-5 TRBV19 CASIGQHNQPQHF
TRBD1 TRBJ2-5 TRBV5-1 CASSLGGQEETQYF
NA TRBJ1-1 TRBV11-2 CASSPPGYMNTEAFF
TRBD1 TRBJ1-2 TRBV5-4 CASSSGQGLYGYTF
NA TRBJ2-1 TRBV6-6 CASSDSLYNEQFF
NA TRBJ1-6 TRBV5-1 CASSLGRDPSPLHF
TRBD2 TRBJ2-5 TRBV2 CASSELAEGTQYF
NA TRBJ1-4 TRBV7-2 CASSSTGLNEKLFF
NA TRBJ2-6 TRBV6-5 CATRTGGSGANVLTF
TRBD1 TRBJ2-2 TRBV29-1 CSFQGANTGELFF
TRBD1 TRBJ2-3 TRBV11-2 CASSLGTGTTDTQYF
TRBD1 NA TRBV10-1 CASSEGQGAYEQYF
TRBD1 TRBJ1-2 TRBV19 CASSPPGQGVGYTF
NA TRBJ2-1 TRBV27 CASSLSQDNEQFF
TRBD2 TRBJ2-7 TRBV5-4 CASSQRLAGESSYEQYF
TRBD1 TRBJ1-2 TRBV27 CASSWGLDRVGGYTF
TRBD2 TRBJ2-3 TRBV5-1 CASSPGLAGNTDTQYF
NA TRBJ2-1 TRBV9 CASSVGNSGYNEQFF
TRBD2 TRBJ2-3 TRBV4-2 CASSQEGWGTRTF
NA TRBJ2-7 TRBV28 CASSLGRRNYEQYF
TRBD1 TRBJ1-2 TRBV5-4 CASSQDRGNYYGYTF
NA TRBJ1-2 TRBV6-1 CASSETEDPTTYGYTF
TRBD2 TRBJ2-7 TRBV5-6 CASSLAWRGTYEQYF
TRBD1 TRBJ2-1 TRBV13 CASRRQGYNEQFF
TRBD2 TRBJ2-2 TRBV5-1 CASSLALRLAGGEAGELFF
TRBD2 TRBJ2-5 TRBV14 CASSQGTSLQETQYF
TRBD2 TRBJ2-1 TRBV5-1 CASSLDPRRGAYNEQFF
NA TRBJ2-5 TRBV14 CASSLITKGRMETQYF
NA TRBJ2-5 TRBV2 CASRVDSVGSGTQYF
TRBD1 TRBJ1-2 TRBV18 CASSPLQVRAADRGFPNYGYTF
NA TRBJ2-1 TRBV19 CASSISGGESKFF
TRBD1 TRBJ1-2 TRBV6-1 CASPGTGGKDYGYTF
TRBD1 TRBJ2-7 TRBV13 CASSFSGQGDYEQYF
TRBD2 TRBJ2-7 TRBV11-3 CASSLSGRVHEQYF
NA TRBJ2-6 TRBV9 CASSVGRALSGANVLTF
NA TRBJ2-7 TRBV7-9 CASSLGSNEQYF
NA NA TRBV7-6 CASSLVDFEVHEQYF
TRBD2 TRBJ2-7 TRBV4-2 CASSLTSGGVKVEQYF
NA TRBJ2-7 TRBV7-9 CASSFGGGWEQYF